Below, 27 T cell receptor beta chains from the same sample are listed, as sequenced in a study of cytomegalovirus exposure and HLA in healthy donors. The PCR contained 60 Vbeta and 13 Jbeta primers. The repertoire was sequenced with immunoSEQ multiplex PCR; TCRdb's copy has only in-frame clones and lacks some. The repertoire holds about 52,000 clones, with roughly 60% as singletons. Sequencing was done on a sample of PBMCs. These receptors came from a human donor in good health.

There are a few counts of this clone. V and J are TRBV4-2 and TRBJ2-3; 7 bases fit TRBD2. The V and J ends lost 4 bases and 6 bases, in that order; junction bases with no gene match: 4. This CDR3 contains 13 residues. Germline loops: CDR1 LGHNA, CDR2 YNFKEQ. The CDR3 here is CASSPEGGDTQYF. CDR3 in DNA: TGTGCCAGCAGCCCCGAGGGAGGGGATACGCAGTATTTT.

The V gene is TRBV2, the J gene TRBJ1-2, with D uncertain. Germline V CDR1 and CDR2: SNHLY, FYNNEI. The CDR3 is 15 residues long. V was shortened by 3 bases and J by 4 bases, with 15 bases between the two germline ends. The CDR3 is CASSEPGEGRYGYTF. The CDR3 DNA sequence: TGTGCCAGCAGTGAGCCGGGAGAAGGGCGCTATGGCTACACCTTC.

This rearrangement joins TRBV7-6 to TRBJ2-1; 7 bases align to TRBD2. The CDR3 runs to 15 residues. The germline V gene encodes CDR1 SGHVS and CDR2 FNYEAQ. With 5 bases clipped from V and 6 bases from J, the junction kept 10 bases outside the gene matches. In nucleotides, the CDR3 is TGTGCCAGCAGCGAACAGCGGGGTCCGTTCAATGAGCAGTTCTTC. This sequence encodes CASSEQRGPFNEQFF.

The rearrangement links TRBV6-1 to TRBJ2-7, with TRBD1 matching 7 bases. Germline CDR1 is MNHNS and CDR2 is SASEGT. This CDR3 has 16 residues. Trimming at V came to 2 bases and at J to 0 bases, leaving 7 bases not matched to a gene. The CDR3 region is CASSERGQLSSYEQYF. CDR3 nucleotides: TGTGCCAGCAGTGAACGGGGACAGTTAAGCTCCTACGAGCAGTACTTC.

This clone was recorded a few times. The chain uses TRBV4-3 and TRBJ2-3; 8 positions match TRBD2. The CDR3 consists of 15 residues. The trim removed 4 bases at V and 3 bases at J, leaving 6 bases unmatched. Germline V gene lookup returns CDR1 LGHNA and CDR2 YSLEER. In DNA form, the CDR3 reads TGCGCCAGCAGCCGAGGACTAGCTGAGACAGATACGCAGTATTTT. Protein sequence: CASSRGLAETDTQYF.

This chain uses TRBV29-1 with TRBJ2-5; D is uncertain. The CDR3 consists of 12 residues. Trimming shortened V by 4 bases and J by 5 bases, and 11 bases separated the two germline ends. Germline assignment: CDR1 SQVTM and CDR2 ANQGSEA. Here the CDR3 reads CSVVRFVETQYF. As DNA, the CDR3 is TGCAGCGTTGTACGGTTTGTGGAGACCCAGTACTTC.

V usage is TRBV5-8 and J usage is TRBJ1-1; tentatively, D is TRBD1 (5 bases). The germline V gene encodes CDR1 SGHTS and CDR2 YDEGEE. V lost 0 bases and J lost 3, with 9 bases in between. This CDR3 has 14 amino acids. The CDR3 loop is CASSLGRGHTEAFF. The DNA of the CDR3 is TGTGCCAGCAGCTTGGGAAGGGGCCACACTGAAGCTTTCTTT.

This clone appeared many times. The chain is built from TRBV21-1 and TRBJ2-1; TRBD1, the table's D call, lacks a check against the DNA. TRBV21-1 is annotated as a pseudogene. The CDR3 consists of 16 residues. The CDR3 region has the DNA TGTGCCAGCAGCAACTGCGACAGGGGGAACTACAATGAGCAGTTCTTC. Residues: CASSNCDRGNYNEQFF.

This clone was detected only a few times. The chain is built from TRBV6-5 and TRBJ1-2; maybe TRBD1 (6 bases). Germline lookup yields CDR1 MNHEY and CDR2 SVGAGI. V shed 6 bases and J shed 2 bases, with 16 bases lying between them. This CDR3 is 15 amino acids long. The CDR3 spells CASSIGGRRNYGYTF. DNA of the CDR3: TGTGCCAGCAGCATCGGGGGGCGAAGGAACTATGGCTACACCTTC.

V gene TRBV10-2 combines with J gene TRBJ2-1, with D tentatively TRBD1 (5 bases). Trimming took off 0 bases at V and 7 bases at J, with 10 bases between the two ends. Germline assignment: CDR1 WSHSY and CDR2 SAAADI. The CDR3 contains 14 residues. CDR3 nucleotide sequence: TGCGCCAGCAGTGAGTCTCAAGGGGTAAATGAGCAGTTCTTC. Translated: CASSESQGVNEQFF.

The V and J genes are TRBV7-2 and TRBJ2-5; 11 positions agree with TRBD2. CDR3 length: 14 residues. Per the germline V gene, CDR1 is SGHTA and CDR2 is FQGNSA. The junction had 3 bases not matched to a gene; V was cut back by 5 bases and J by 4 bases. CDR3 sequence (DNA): TGTGCCAGCAGCCGTAGCGGGGGGGGAGAGACCCAGTACTTC. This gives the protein CASSRSGGGETQYF.

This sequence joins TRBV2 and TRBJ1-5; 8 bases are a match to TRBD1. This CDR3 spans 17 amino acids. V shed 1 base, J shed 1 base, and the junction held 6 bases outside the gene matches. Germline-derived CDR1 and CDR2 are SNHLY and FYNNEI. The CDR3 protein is CASSEGGRGLSNQPQHF. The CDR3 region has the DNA TGTGCCAGCAGTGAAGGGGGCAGGGGGCTAAGCAATCAGCCCCAGCATTTT.

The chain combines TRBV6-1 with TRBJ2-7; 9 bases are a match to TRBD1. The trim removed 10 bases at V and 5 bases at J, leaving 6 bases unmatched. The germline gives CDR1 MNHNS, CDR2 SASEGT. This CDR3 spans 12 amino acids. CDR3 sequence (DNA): TGTGCCACGTGGGACAGGGCTCACGAGCAGTACTTC. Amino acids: CATWDRAHEQYF.

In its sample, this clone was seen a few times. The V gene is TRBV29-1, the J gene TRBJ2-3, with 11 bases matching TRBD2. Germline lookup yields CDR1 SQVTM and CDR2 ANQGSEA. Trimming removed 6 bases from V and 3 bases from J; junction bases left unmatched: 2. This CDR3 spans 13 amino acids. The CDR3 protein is CSVSSGGTDTQYF. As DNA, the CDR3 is TGCAGCGTCTCTAGCGGGGGGACAGATACGCAGTATTTT.

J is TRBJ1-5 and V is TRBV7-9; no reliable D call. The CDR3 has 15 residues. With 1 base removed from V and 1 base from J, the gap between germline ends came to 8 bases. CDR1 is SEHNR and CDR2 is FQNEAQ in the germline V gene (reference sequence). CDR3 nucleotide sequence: TGTGCCAGCAGCTTAGATTTAGCGAGCAATCAGCCCCAGCATTTT. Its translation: CASSLDLASNQPQHF.

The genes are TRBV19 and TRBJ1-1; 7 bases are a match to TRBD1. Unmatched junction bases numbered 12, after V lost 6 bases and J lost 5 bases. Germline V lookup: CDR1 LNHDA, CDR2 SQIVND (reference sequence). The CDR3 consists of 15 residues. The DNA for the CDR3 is TGTGCCAGTAGACCCGAATCGACAGGGAGGACTGAAGCTTTCTTT. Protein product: CASRPESTGRTEAFF. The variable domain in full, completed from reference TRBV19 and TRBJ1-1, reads DGGITQSPKYLFRKEGQNVTLSCEQNLNHDAMYWYRQDPGQGLRLIYYSQIVNDFQKGDIAEGYSVSREKKESFPLTVTSAQKNPTAFYLCASRPESTGRTEAFFGQGTRLTVV.

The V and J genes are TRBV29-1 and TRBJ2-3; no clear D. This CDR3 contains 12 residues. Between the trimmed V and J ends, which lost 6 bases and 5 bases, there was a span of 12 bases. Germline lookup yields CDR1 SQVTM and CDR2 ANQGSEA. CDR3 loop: CSVRSEVDTQYF. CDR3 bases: TGCAGCGTGCGGTCGGAAGTAGATACGCAGTATTTT.

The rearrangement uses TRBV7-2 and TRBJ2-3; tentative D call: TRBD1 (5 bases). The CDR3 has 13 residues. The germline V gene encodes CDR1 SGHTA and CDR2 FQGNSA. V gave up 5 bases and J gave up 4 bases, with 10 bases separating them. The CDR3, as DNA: TGTGCCAGCAGCCCCGACAGCTCAGATACGCAGTATTTT. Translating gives CASSPDSSDTQYF.

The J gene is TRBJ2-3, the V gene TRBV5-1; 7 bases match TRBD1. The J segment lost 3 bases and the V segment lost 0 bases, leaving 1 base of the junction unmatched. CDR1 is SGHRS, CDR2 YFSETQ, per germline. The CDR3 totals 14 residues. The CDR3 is CASSLDRGTDTQYF. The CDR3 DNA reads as TGCGCCAGCAGCTTGGACAGGGGTACAGATACGCAGTATTTT.

CDR3 protein: CASSLEEAAGRMTQYF. The DNA for the CDR3 is TGTGCCAGCAGCTTAGAAGAGGCGGCGGGGAGGATGACCCAGTACTTC. The genes are TRBV7-6 and TRBJ2-5; tentatively, D is TRBD2 (6 bases). V lost 1 base and J lost 7, with 19 bases in between. CDR3 length equals 16 residues. Germline assignment: CDR1 SGHVS and CDR2 FNYEAQ.

CDR3 nucleotides: TGTGCCTGGAGCCGACAGATAAACTCCTACGAGCAGTACTTC. It yields the protein CAWSRQINSYEQYF. The chain uses TRBV30 and TRBJ2-7; weak D call: TRBD1 (5 bases). Trimming removed 3 bases at V and 0 bases at J, with 12 bases between. Germline V gives CDR1 GTSNPN, CDR2 SVGIG (reference sequence). CDR3 length: 14 residues. Full variable domain (missing parts from reference TRBV30 and TRBJ2-7): SQTIHQWPATLVQPVGSPLSLECTVEGTSNPNLYWYRQAAGRGLQLLFYSVGIGQISSEVPQNLSASRPQDRQFILSSKKLLLSDSGFYLCAWSRQINSYEQYFGPGTRLTVT.

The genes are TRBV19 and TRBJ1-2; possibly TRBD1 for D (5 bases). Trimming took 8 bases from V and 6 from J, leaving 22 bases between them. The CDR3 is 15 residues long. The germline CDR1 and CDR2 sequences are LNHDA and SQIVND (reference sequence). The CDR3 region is CASGSSTGLDDGYTF. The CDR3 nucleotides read TGTGCCAGTGGATCCTCGACGGGACTAGACGATGGCTACACCTTC.

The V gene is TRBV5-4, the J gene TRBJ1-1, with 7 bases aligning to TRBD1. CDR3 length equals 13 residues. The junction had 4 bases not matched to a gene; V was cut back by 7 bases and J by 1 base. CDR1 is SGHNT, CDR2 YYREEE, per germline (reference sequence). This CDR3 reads CASLGQQNTEAFF. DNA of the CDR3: TGTGCCAGCCTGGGACAGCAGAACACTGAAGCTTTCTTT.

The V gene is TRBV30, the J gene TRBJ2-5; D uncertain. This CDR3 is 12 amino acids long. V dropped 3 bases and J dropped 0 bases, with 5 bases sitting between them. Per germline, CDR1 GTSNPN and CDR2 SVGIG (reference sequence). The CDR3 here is CAWSPNQETQYF. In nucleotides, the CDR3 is TGTGCCTGGAGCCCTAACCAAGAGACCCAGTACTTC.

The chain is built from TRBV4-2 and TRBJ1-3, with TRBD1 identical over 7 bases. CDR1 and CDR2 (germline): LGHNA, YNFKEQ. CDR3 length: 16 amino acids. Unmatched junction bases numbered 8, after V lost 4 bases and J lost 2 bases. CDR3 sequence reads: CASSRDRVGPGNTIYF. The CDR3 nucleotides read TGTGCCAGCAGCCGAGACAGGGTAGGGCCTGGAAACACCATATATTTT.

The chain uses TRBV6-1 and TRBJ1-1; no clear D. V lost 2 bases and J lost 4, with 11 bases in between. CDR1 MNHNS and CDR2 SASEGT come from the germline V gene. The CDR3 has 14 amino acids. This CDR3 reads CASSETPSSTEAFF. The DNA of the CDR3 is TGTGCCAGCAGTGAAACACCCTCGTCCACTGAAGCTTTCTTT.

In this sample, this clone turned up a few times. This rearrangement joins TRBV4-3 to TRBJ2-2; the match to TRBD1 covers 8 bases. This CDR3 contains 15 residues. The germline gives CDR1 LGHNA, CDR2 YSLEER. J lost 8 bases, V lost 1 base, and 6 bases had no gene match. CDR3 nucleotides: TGCGCCAGCAGCCAAGCGCAGGGGGCGTATGGGGAGCTGTTTTTT. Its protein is CASSQAQGAYGELFF.